This T cell receptor beta chain was found in a study of OX40 agonist ivuxolimab in advanced cancers. In the study overall: Three patients showed partial responses: one hepatocellular carcinoma and two cutaneous melanoma cases. Whole-study findings and limits: In the 0.1-3.0 mg/kg groups, partial responders showed among the lowest expansion.

The CDR3 is 11 residues long. Assay used: immunoSEQ multiplex PCR; TCRdb lists only in-frame clones, some missing. There are approximately 60,000 clones in the sample; around four fifths occur only once, and approximately 2.5% lies in the top ten. Details on this clone: Its antigen is unknown.

The chain joins TRBV21-1 to TRBJ2-7; TRBD2, the D gene given by the table, was not confirmed from the DNA. TRBV21-1 corresponds to a pseudogene. The sequence was collected from an adult with an advanced solid tumor such as melanoma, head and neck, liver or kidney cancer. Source: CD4+ or CD8+ T cells sorted from blood, taken in a trial of the OX40 agonist ivuxolimab. CDR3 DNA: TGTGCCAGCAGCATTTCGGTATCGGGGAAATTC. Amino acids: CASSISVSGKF.